One sample yielded the 2 T cell receptor beta chains listed below, sequenced in a study of cytomegalovirus exposure and HLA in healthy donors. The primer mix had 60 Vbeta and 13 Jbeta primers. Data came from immunoSEQ multiplex PCR; TCRdb stores just in-frame clones and leaves some out. The sample carries more than 150,000 clones, roughly 87% recorded once. What was sequenced was PBMCs. These receptors all come from a girl under three years old in good health and CMV-seronegative.

CDR3 nucleotide sequence: TGTGCCAGCAGTTACTCGAATTGGACTCCGGGGACTGAAGCTTTCTTT. Translating it yields CASSYSNWTPGTEAFF. This chain links TRBV6-7 with TRBJ1-1, with unresolved D. TRBV6-7 is placed among ORFs of uncertain function. This CDR3 is 16 amino acids long. V was trimmed by 0 bases and J by 5 bases, leaving 16 bases between them.

This chain connects TRBV6-1 to TRBJ2-5, with D perhaps matching TRBD2 (5 bases). The CDR3 has 16 residues. Per the germline V gene, CDR1 is MNHNS and CDR2 is SASEGT. V lost 2 bases, J lost 4 bases, and 17 bases lay in between. The CDR3 loop is CASSEPGLLGSETQYF. CDR3 bases: TGTGCCAGCAGTGAACCCGGACTGCTCGGTTCAGAGACCCAGTACTTC.